These 22 T cell receptor beta chains were all obtained from the same sample, sequenced in a study of OX40 agonist ivuxolimab in advanced cancers. Sequenced by immunoSEQ multiplex PCR; TCRdb stores in-frame clones only, minus some. This table has 55,000 to 75,000 clones, around 84% appearing once. Sample: CD4+ or CD8+ T cells sorted from blood, taken in a trial of the OX40 agonist ivuxolimab. These receptors originate from an adult with an advanced solid tumor such as melanoma, head and neck, liver or kidney cancer.

The genes are TRBV4-1 and TRBJ2-6; no definite D call. CDR3 length: 15 amino acids. CDR1 MGHRA and CDR2 YSYEKL come from the germline V gene. V was shortened by 1 base and J by 4 bases, with 8 bases between the two germline ends. CDR3 sequence (DNA): TGCGCCAGCAGCCAAGTACAGTCCGGGGCCAACGTCCTGACTTTC. It codes for CASSQVQSGANVLTF.

The chain carries TRBV7-2 and TRBJ1-6, with 9 bases matching TRBD1. The germline gives CDR1 SGHTA, CDR2 FQGNSA. The CDR3 extends over 15 amino acids. V lost 5 bases to trimming and J lost 10 bases; unmatched junction nucleotides: 9. The DNA for the CDR3 is TGTGCCAGCAGCACCACCGGGACAGGGAACTCACCCCTCCACTTT. Translated, it gives CASSTTGTGNSPLHF. Supplemented by reference TRBV7-2 and TRBJ1-6, the full variable domain reads GAGVSQSPSNKVTEKGKDVELRCDPISGHTALYWYRQSLGQGLEFLIYFQGNSAPDKSGLPSDRFSAERTGGSVSTLTIQRTQQEDSAVYLCASSTTGTGNSPLHFGNGTRLTVT.

The chain employs TRBV6-6 and TRBJ2-3, with 7 nucleotides matching TRBD2. V was clipped by 5 bases and J by 0 bases; unmatched bases: 2. CDR1 is MNHNY, CDR2 SVGAGI, per germline (reference sequence). CDR3 size: 14 residues. The CDR3 bases are TGTGCCAGCAGTAGCGGGGCCAGCACAGATACGCAGTATTTT. Translated, it gives CASSSGASTDTQYF.

In this sample, this clone turned up a few times. The CDR3 bases are TGCGCCAGCAGCCAAGACCCCGCGAACTATGGCTACACCTTC. Its translation: CASSQDPANYGYTF. The chain links TRBV4-1 to TRBJ1-2; D gene uncertain. CDR1 and CDR2 (germline): MGHRA, YSYEKL. Between the trimmed V and J ends, which lost 0 bases and 2 bases, there was a span of 7 bases. CDR3 length: 14 residues.

This clone was seen a handful of times. The chain combines TRBV27 with TRBJ1-4, with TRBD1 matching 10 bases. The trim removed 6 bases at V and 7 bases at J, leaving 5 bases unmatched. From germline, CDR1 is MNHEY and CDR2 SMNVEV (reference sequence). The CDR3 is 14 residues long. The CDR3 region has the DNA TGTGCCAGCAGCCGGGGGGACAGGGGTGAAAAACTGTTTTTT. Translation: CASSRGDRGEKLFF.

The chain employs TRBV27 and TRBJ2-1; 10 bases are a match to TRBD2. There are 15 residues in the CDR3. V was clipped by 6 bases and J by 7 bases; unmatched bases: 9. Germline lookup yields CDR1 MNHEY and CDR2 SMNVEV (reference sequence). CDR3 DNA sequence: TGTGCCAGCAGCCGACTAGCGGGCGTCTCAAATGAGCAGTTCTTC. As protein: CASSRLAGVSNEQFF.

The chain recombines TRBV27 with TRBJ2-1, with TRBD2 matching over 11 bases. The germline V gene encodes CDR1 MNHEY and CDR2 SMNVEV (reference sequence). The V segment lost 6 bases and the J segment 4 bases; nucleotides outside the gene matches: 11. The CDR3 contains 17 residues. CDR3 sequence: CASSPTVGTSGYNEQFF. The CDR3 nucleotides are TGTGCCAGCAGCCCGACTGTCGGGACTAGCGGTTACAATGAGCAGTTCTTC.

The V and J genes are TRBV6-4 and TRBJ2-1; D remains ambiguous. Trimming took off 2 bases at V and 5 bases at J, with 10 bases between the two ends. Germline values: CDR1 MRHNA, CDR2 SNTAGT. This CDR3 contains 14 residues. CDR3 sequence: CASSDAWDNNEQFF. The CDR3 bases are TGTGCCAGCAGTGACGCCTGGGATAACAATGAGCAGTTCTTC.

The V call is TRBV11-3, the J call TRBJ2-3; no reliable D call. Trimming shortened V by 5 bases and J by 0 bases, and 12 bases separated the two germline ends. Germline V CDR1 and CDR2: SGHNT, YENEEA. The CDR3 loop spans 15 amino acids. The CDR3 reads CASSQRRFSTDTQYF. The CDR3 nucleotides read TGTGCCAGCAGCCAGAGGCGATTTAGCACAGATACGCAGTATTTT.

J is TRBJ2-5 and V is TRBV14; D is unresolved. CDR3 size: 14 residues. Trimming stripped 5 bases from V and 7 bases from J, with 17 bases between. The V gene's germline CDR1 is SGHDN and CDR2 FVKESK. CDR3 residues: CASSDTHISGTQYF. CDR3 nucleotide sequence: TGTGCCAGCAGCGATACCCATATTTCGGGGACCCAGTACTTC.

V usage is TRBV7-9 and J usage is TRBJ2-1; maybe TRBD2 (7 bases). The CDR3 has 15 residues. In germline, CDR1 is SEHNR, CDR2 FQNEAQ (reference sequence). The V and J ends lost 5 bases and 4 bases respectively, with 15 bases between them. Written as DNA, the CDR3 is TGTGCCAGCAGCCCGCGGGGGCCTCGTTACAATGAGCAGTTCTTC. It encodes CASSPRGPRYNEQFF.

The chain carries TRBV7-6 and TRBJ2-1; TRBD1 matches at 8 bases. CDR1 and CDR2 from the germline V gene are SGHVS and FNYEAQ. The trim removed 5 bases at V and 1 base at J, leaving 4 bases unmatched. This CDR3 region has 15 residues. For the CDR3, the DNA is TGTGCCAGCAGCCTTAACAGGGGGTCCTACAATGAGCAGTTCTTC. Amino acids: CASSLNRGSYNEQFF.

The chain uses TRBV10-3 and TRBJ2-7; TRBD1 aligns across 8 bases. V was pared by 2 bases and J by 2 bases, with 11 bases of the junction left unmatched. This CDR3 spans 17 amino acids. The germline CDR1 and CDR2 sequences are ENHRY and SYGVKD. CDR3 in DNA: TGTGCCATCAGTGAGACCTCAGACAGGGGTTCGCCCTACGAGCAGTACTTC. Translation gives CAISETSDRGSPYEQYF.

The gene calls are TRBV19 and TRBJ1-2; D unresolved. The CDR3 runs to 14 residues. The ends were cut back, 1 base at V and 10 bases at J, with 16 bases in the middle. Germline V gene lookup returns CDR1 LNHDA and CDR2 SQIVND (reference sequence). The CDR3 reads CASSIGGRLRIYTF. The DNA for the CDR3 is TGTGCCAGTAGTATAGGAGGGCGTCTGAGGATCTACACCTTC.

This chain joins TRBV6-5 and TRBJ2-1; TRBD1 aligns across 9 bases. The V segment lost 8 bases and the J segment 2 bases; nucleotides outside the gene matches: 7. The CDR3 has 15 residues. Per the germline V gene, CDR1 is MNHEY and CDR2 is SVGAGI. The CDR3 loop is CASGLQGATYNEQFF. The CDR3 region has the DNA TGTGCCAGCGGATTACAGGGGGCTACCTACAATGAGCAGTTCTTC.

The chain has TRBV5-4 and TRBJ1-1; TRBD1 aligns across 9 bases. The germline CDR1 and CDR2 sequences are SGHNT and YYREEE (reference sequence). V dropped 4 bases and J dropped 7; count of bases not matched to a gene: 5. This CDR3 has 13 residues. The DNA of the CDR3 is TGTGCCAGCAGCCAACAGGGGGCCAATGAAGCTTTCTTT. Its translation: CASSQQGANEAFF.

The chain joins TRBV2 to TRBJ1-5; D is possibly TRBD1 (5 bases). The germline V gene has CDR1 SNHLY and CDR2 FYNNEI. V was pared by 4 bases and J by 4 bases, with 17 bases between. This CDR3 has 16 amino acids. The CDR3 sequence is CASSGGSGGANQPQHF. The CDR3 DNA follows: TGTGCCAGCAGTGGCGGCTCGGGTGGGGCTAATCAGCCCCAGCATTTT.

The V and J genes are TRBV7-2 and TRBJ2-5; 11 positions agree with TRBD2. V dropped 3 bases and J dropped 7; count of bases not matched to a gene: 7. The CDR3 contains 15 residues. In germline, CDR1 is SGHTA, CDR2 FQGNSA. The CDR3: CASSLTGTSGGTQYF. The DNA for the CDR3 is TGTGCCAGCAGCTTGACCGGGACTAGCGGAGGGACCCAGTACTTC. Using reference TRBV7-2 and TRBJ2-5 for the parts outside the CDR3, the full variable domain is GAGVSQSPSNKVTEKGKDVELRCDPISGHTALYWYRQSLGQGLEFLIYFQGNSAPDKSGLPSDRFSAERTGGSVSTLTIQRTQQEDSAVYLCASSLTGTSGGTQYFGPGTRLLVL.

The gene calls are TRBV15 and TRBJ2-7; either TRBD1 or TRBD2 may supply D (5 bases each). This CDR3 contains 15 residues. Trimming took off 0 bases at V and 6 bases at J, with 15 bases between the two ends. The V gene's germline CDR1 is LNHNV and CDR2 YYDKDF (reference sequence). CDR3 protein: CATSRDLASQGEQYF. The CDR3 DNA follows: TGTGCCACCAGCAGAGATCTGGCTAGCCAGGGCGAGCAGTACTTC.

The chain combines TRBV11-1 with TRBJ1-3, with D possibly TRBD1 on 5 matching bases. In germline, CDR1 is SGHAT, CDR2 FQDESV (reference sequence). Between the trimmed V and J ends, which lost 5 bases and 0 bases, there was a span of 14 bases. The CDR3 has 16 residues. The CDR3 spells CASSPGDSFSGNTIYF. The CDR3 bases are TGTGCCAGCAGCCCGGGGGACTCCTTCTCTGGAAACACCATATATTTT.

The count of this clone is one. The chain links TRBV11-2 to TRBJ1-1; D gene unclear. CDR1 and CDR2 (germline): SGHAT, FQNNGV. The CDR3 has 13 residues. V was shortened by 3 bases and J by 1 base, with 6 bases between the two germline ends. CDR3 residues: CASSLTPNTEAFF. In nucleotides, the CDR3 is TGTGCCAGCAGCTTGACACCGAACACTGAAGCTTTCTTT. The complete variable domain, with remaining parts taken from reference TRBV11-2 and TRBJ1-1, reads EAGVAQSPRYKIIEKRQSVAFWCNPISGHATLYWYQQILGQGPKLLIQFQNNGVVDDSQLPKDRFSAERLKGVDSTLKIQPAKLEDSAVYLCASSLTPNTEAFFGQGTRLTVV.

The chain has TRBV4-2 and TRBJ2-3; D is undetermined. The CDR3 runs to 11 residues. Trimming pared 8 bases from V and 5 bases from J, leaving 8 bases between. Germline V gene sequence: CDR1 LGHNA, CDR2 YNFKEQ. CDR3 protein: CASGRVDTQYF. The CDR3, as DNA: TGTGCCAGCGGAAGGGTAGATACGCAGTATTTT.